The 30 T cell receptor beta chains reported below all come from one sample, sequenced in a study of Ad26.COV2.S vaccination and SARS-CoV-2 variants (dated by TCRdb to the early 2020s). Libraries were made using the immunoSEQ multiplex PCR assay. This is the immuneACCESS table as TCRdb keeps it, with only in-frame sequences that have V and J called. A part of the clones is gone; compared with another copy, unresolved V genes explain less than half, and the rest is unexplained. The sample table lists a few hundred thousand clones, 80% to 90% of them with a count of one. Around 3% of the sample lies in the top ten. According to the study, the label for this sample's treatment or condition signals: about 20 received Ad26.COV2.S at low or high dose, single or two shots; several received placebo; per-sample allocation not given. Repertoires of vaccine and placebo recipients were sequenced from samples collected on day 63 after the first injection.

The sample in question was peripheral blood, obtained in a trial of Ad26.COV2.S vaccine versus placebo. The receptors were sampled from a person between 18 and 65 years old who received the Ad26.COV2.S COVID-19 vaccine or a placebo.

V is TRBV6-5 and J is TRBJ2-4, with 9 bases aligning to TRBD1. V lost 7 bases, J lost 7 bases, and 11 bases stayed unmatched. Germline values: CDR1 MNHEY, CDR2 SVGAGI. This CDR3 has 15 amino acids. CDR3 bases: TGTGCCAGCACCCGAACAGGGGGCGGTTTGAACATTCAGTACTTC. This encodes CASTRTGGGLNIQYF.

V gene TRBV29-1 combines with J gene TRBJ2-1; 8 bases match TRBD2. Per germline, CDR1 SQVTM and CDR2 ANQGSEA. This CDR3 comprises 11 residues. V lost 6 bases, J lost 9 bases, and 4 bases stayed unmatched. The CDR3 here is CSVHSGIEQFF. The CDR3 coding sequence is TGCAGCGTCCATAGCGGGATTGAGCAGTTCTTC.

To note about this clone: The sample holds other DNA sequences that translate to the same CDR3. The chain carries TRBV7-9 and TRBJ1-1; D perhaps matches TRBD1 (6 bases). The V end lost 4 bases, the J end lost 2 bases, and 8 bases lay between the germline ends. The CDR3 contains 13 residues. CDR1 SEHNR and CDR2 FQNEAQ come from the germline V gene (reference sequence). The CDR3 is CASSWTVNTEAFF. For the CDR3, the DNA is TGTGCCAGCAGCTGGACAGTAAACACTGAAGCTTTCTTT.

This chain uses TRBV27 with TRBJ2-3; 9 bases agree with TRBD2. This CDR3 has 16 residues. CDR1 and CDR2 from the germline V gene are MNHEY and SMNVEV (reference sequence). V was clipped by 1 base and J by 6 bases; unmatched bases: 8. The CDR3 here is CASSLLAGVHPDTQYF. As DNA, the CDR3 is TGTGCCAGCAGTTTATTAGCGGGGGTCCATCCTGATACGCAGTATTTT.

V and J are TRBV28 and TRBJ2-7; 10 bases are a match to TRBD2. The CDR3 spans 15 residues. CDR1 and CDR2 (germline): MDHEN, SYDVKM. Losses at the gene ends were 3 bases for V and 5 bases for J; bases not matched to a gene: 7. CDR3 DNA sequence: TGTGCCAGCAGTTTTCTAGCGGGAGACCGGGACGAGCAGTACTTC. Its protein is CASSFLAGDRDEQYF. The full variable domain, with the rest looked up from reference TRBV28 and TRBJ2-7, is DVKVTQSSRYLVKRTGEKVFLECVQDMDHENMFWYRQDPGLGLRLIYFSYDVKMKEKGDIPEGYSVSREKKERFSLILESASTNQTSMYLCASSFLAGDRDEQYFGPGTRLTVT.

The gene calls are TRBV28 and TRBJ2-5; D possibly uses TRBD1 or TRBD2 (6 bases each). This CDR3 has 15 residues. Between the trimmed V and J ends, which lost 6 bases and 4 bases, there was a span of 18 bases. Germline assignment: CDR1 MDHEN and CDR2 SYDVKM. The CDR3 bases are TGTGCCAGCAGCCTAAACCCGGGGGCCACAGAGACCCAGTACTTC. This sequence encodes CASSLNPGATETQYF.

The gene calls are TRBV6-1 and TRBJ2-7, with D perhaps matching TRBD1 or TRBD2 (5 bases each). V was pared by 1 base and J by 10 bases, with 8 bases between. The CDR3 extends over 11 amino acids. CDR1 MNHNS and CDR2 SASEGT come from the germline V gene. CDR3 nucleotide sequence: TGTGCCAGCAGTGAAGGGAGGACACAGTACTTC. As protein: CASSEGRTQYF.

V gene TRBV5-6 combines with J gene TRBJ1-4, with D uncertain. The V and J ends lost 4 bases and 0 bases respectively, with 7 bases between them. This CDR3 comprises 14 residues. The germline CDR1 and CDR2 sequences are SGHDT and YYEEEE. The CDR3 bases are TGTGCCAGCAGCCCTAGGGCAACTAATGAAAAACTGTTTTTT. It yields the protein CASSPRATNEKLFF.

The rearrangement uses TRBV5-1 and TRBJ1-1; maybe TRBD1 (5 bases). The CDR3 totals 15 residues. V was trimmed by 3 bases and J by 0 bases, leaving 12 bases between them. CDR1 and CDR2 from the germline V gene are SGHRS and YFSETQ. DNA of the CDR3: TGCGCCAGCAGCTCAACCGGGACGGTGAACACTGAAGCTTTCTTT. This sequence encodes CASSSTGTVNTEAFF.

The genes are TRBV3-1 (or the pseudogene TRBV3-2) and TRBJ1-2, with D perhaps matching TRBD1 (5 bases). CDR1 is LGHDT and CDR2 is YNNKEL in the germline V gene (reference sequence). The V end was cut by 3 bases, the J end by 3 bases, with 8 bases between. This CDR3 comprises 13 residues. The chain's CDR3 is CASSQGRDYGYTF. The CDR3 DNA reads as TGTGCCAGCAGCCAGGGCAGGGACTATGGCTACACCTTC.

This clone was found a few times. The CDR3 DNA follows: TGTGCCAGCAGCTTGTACGGGGGGGGCAATCAGCCCCAGCATTTT. It codes for CASSLYGGGNQPQHF. This chain connects TRBV7-9 to TRBJ1-5; D possibly corresponds to TRBD1 (5 bases). CDR1 and CDR2 from the germline V gene are SEHNR and FQNEAQ (reference sequence). The V end was cut by 3 bases, the J end by 2 bases, with 11 bases between. The CDR3 spans 15 residues.

This clone was detected a few times. In DNA, the CDR3 is TGTGCCAGCAGCTTGAGGGGGAGAGGGGGCAAGTCCCACGAGCAGTACTTC. This sequence encodes CASSLRGRGGKSHEQYF. V usage is TRBV5-4 and J usage is TRBJ2-7; 7 bases match TRBD1. J gave up 5 bases and V 1 base, and 15 bases lay outside the gene matches. This CDR3 has 17 residues. CDR1 SGHNT and CDR2 YYREEE come from the germline V gene (reference sequence).

This sequence joins TRBV6-5 and TRBJ1-1; TRBD1 matches at 8 bases. Germline V gene lookup returns CDR1 MNHEY and CDR2 SVGAGI. This CDR3 contains 15 residues. V lost 6 bases and J lost 3; bases outside the gene matches: 9. This chain's CDR3 is CASRRQGAGDTEAFF. In nucleotides, the CDR3 is TGTGCCAGCAGACGTCAGGGGGCAGGGGACACTGAAGCTTTCTTT.

The chain is built from TRBV20-1 and TRBJ2-3; maybe TRBD2 (6 bases). Per germline, CDR1 DFQATT and CDR2 SNEGSKA (reference sequence). The CDR3 runs to 17 residues. V was trimmed by 3 bases and J by 0 bases, leaving 19 bases between them. The CDR3 spells CSASPMFAGPSTDTQYF. In DNA form, the CDR3 reads TGCAGTGCTAGTCCGATGTTTGCGGGACCTAGCACAGATACGCAGTATTTT.

This chain uses TRBV19 with TRBJ1-2, with TRBD1 matching over 8 bases. CDR1 is LNHDA, CDR2 SQIVND, per germline (reference sequence). V shed 6 bases and J 4 bases; nucleotides not matched to a gene: 16. The CDR3 consists of 17 residues. This CDR3 reads CASREESGRGHSYGYTF. The CDR3 nucleotides are TGTGCCAGTAGAGAGGAGTCCGGCAGGGGGCACAGCTATGGCTACACCTTC.

This clone was picked up a small number of times. CDR3 sequence: CASRRETNDGTEAFF. Written as DNA, the CDR3 is TGTGCCAGCAGGAGGGAAACAAACGATGGCACTGAAGCTTTCTTT. The rearrangement joins TRBV2 to TRBJ1-1; D gene uncertain. The CDR3 sequence is 15 residues long. Germline V CDR1 and CDR2: SNHLY, FYNNEI. Deletions cut 6 bases from V and 4 bases from J, with 18 bases between.

The V gene is TRBV10-1, the J gene TRBJ2-7, with 7 bases matching TRBD1. This CDR3 is 13 amino acids long. With 2 bases clipped from V and 5 bases from J, the junction kept 3 bases outside the gene matches. In germline, CDR1 is WNHNN, CDR2 SYGVQD (reference sequence). DNA of the CDR3: TGCGCCAGCAGTGAGGACAGGGACCACGAGCAGTACTTC. Translation gives CASSEDRDHEQYF.

V usage is TRBV27 and J usage is TRBJ2-1; D is uncertain. The CDR3 is 15 residues long. Germline V gives CDR1 MNHEY, CDR2 SMNVEV (reference sequence). V lost 5 bases, J lost 3 bases, and 14 bases lay in between. The CDR3 DNA reads as TGTGCCAGCAGTACCTCTACCGGTGGCTACAATGAGCAGTTCTTC. Translated, it gives CASSTSTGGYNEQFF.

CDR3 region: CASSLAGAFTDTQYF. CDR3 bases: TGTGCCAGCAGCCTAGCGGGGGCATTCACAGATACGCAGTATTTT. The chain carries TRBV9 and TRBJ2-3; 10 bases fit TRBD2. CDR1 SGDLS and CDR2 YYNGEE come from the germline V gene. J lost 2 bases, V lost 4 bases, and 4 bases had no gene match. This CDR3 has 15 residues.

The V gene is TRBV3-1 (or the pseudogene TRBV3-2), the J gene TRBJ2-5; D perhaps matches TRBD2 (5 bases). Trimming pared 3 bases from V and 14 bases from J, leaving 16 bases between. Looked up from germline, CDR1 is LGHDT and CDR2 is YNNKEL (reference sequence). This CDR3 is 12 amino acids long. DNA of the CDR3: TGTGCCAGCAGCCACGAAGGCCTAGCCCTATACTTC. Translated, it gives CASSHEGLALYF.

In the case of this clone: Other DNA sequences in this specimen translate into the identical CDR3. V gene TRBV9 combines with J gene TRBJ2-3; D remains ambiguous. This CDR3 is built from 14 residues. V was trimmed by 0 bases and J by 4 bases, leaving 9 bases between them. Germline-derived CDR1 and CDR2 are SGDLS and YYNGEE. The CDR3 DNA reads TGTGCCAGCAGCGTAGGGCAGGCCCCAGATACGCAGTATTTT. This translates into CASSVGQAPDTQYF.

Only one count was recorded for this clone. The chain links TRBV30 to TRBJ2-7; D is possibly TRBD1 or TRBD2 (7 bases each). V was cut by 0 bases and J by 4 bases, with 16 bases left in between. This CDR3 is built from 15 residues. CDR1 and CDR2 (germline): GTSNPN, SVGIG (reference sequence). The DNA of the CDR3 is TGTGCCTGGAGTGTAGTAGCCAGGGGGGGATACGAGCAGTACTTC. Its protein is CAWSVVARGGYEQYF.

The rearrangement uses TRBV7-9 and TRBJ2-7, with D maybe TRBD1 (5 bases). The CDR3 is 16 amino acids. Trimming removed 1 base from V and 1 base from J, with 14 bases in between. The germline CDR1 and CDR2 sequences are SEHNR and FQNEAQ (reference sequence). The CDR3, as DNA: TGTGCCAGCAGCTTAGTGTGGCAGGGCCGTTCCTACGAGCAGTACTTC. Protein product: CASSLVWQGRSYEQYF. Full variable domain (rest looked up from reference TRBV7-9 and TRBJ2-7): DTGVSQNPRHKITKRGQNVTFRCDPISEHNRLYWYRQTLGQGPEFLTYFQNEAQLEKSRLLSDRFSAERPKGSFSTLEIQRTEQGDSAMYLCASSLVWQGRSYEQYFGPGTRLTVT.

The CDR3 coding sequence is TGCAGCGTTGTTTTAGGGACAACTTACAATGAGCAGTTCTTC. It specifies CSVVLGTTYNEQFF. The gene calls are TRBV29-1 and TRBJ2-1, with D perhaps matching TRBD1 (6 bases). Between the trimmed V and J ends, which lost 4 bases and 4 bases, there was a span of 14 bases. Looked up from germline, CDR1 is SQVTM and CDR2 is ANQGSEA. CDR3 length: 14 amino acids.

To note about this clone: The identical CDR3 is also encoded by other nucleotide sequences in the sample. The chain joins TRBV25-1 to TRBJ2-3; 11 bases align to TRBD2. The CDR3 totals 13 residues. The V gene end was trimmed by 6 bases and the J gene end by 6 bases; junction bases not matched to a gene: 2. Germline CDR1 reads MGHDK; CDR2 reads SYGVNS. The CDR3 is CASRLAGADTQYF. CDR3 nucleotides: TGTGCCAGCAGACTAGCGGGGGCCGATACGCAGTATTTT.

V is TRBV5-1 and J is TRBJ2-7, with 8 bases aligning to TRBD1. The CDR3 runs to 14 residues. V lost 5 bases, J lost 5 bases, and 9 bases stayed unmatched. Germline lookup yields CDR1 SGHRS and CDR2 YFSETQ. In DNA, the CDR3 is TGCGCCAGCAGGAACGACAGGGGTGTCAACGAGCAGTACTTC. It specifies CASRNDRGVNEQYF.

This chain joins TRBV3-1 (or the pseudogene TRBV3-2) and TRBJ1-3; no clear D gene. Deletions cut 5 bases from V and 4 bases from J, with 12 bases between. Germline CDR1 is LGHDT and CDR2 is YNNKEL (reference sequence). The CDR3 has 14 residues. The CDR3 here is CASSSRNLGNTIYF. The CDR3 region has the DNA TGTGCCAGCAGCAGTAGGAACTTAGGAAACACCATATATTTT.

The chain uses TRBV5-8 and TRBJ1-1, with a tentative D call TRBD1 (5 bases). V was pared by 0 bases and J by 0 bases, with 15 bases between. Germline V gene lookup returns CDR1 SGHTS and CDR2 YDEGEE. This CDR3 spans 17 amino acids. CDR3 in DNA: TGTGCCAGCAGCTTGGAAGTTGTCGGCAGGGTGAACACTGAAGCTTTCTTT. The encoded protein is CASSLEVVGRVNTEAFF.

The V call is TRBV29-1, the J call TRBJ1-1; D remains unclear. The CDR3 has 13 residues. Trimming removed 5 bases from V and 0 bases from J, with 10 bases in between. The germline gives CDR1 SQVTM, CDR2 ANQGSEA. DNA for the CDR3: TGCAGCGTTAGTGCCAGCCTGAACACTGAAGCTTTCTTT. The encoded protein is CSVSASLNTEAFF. The variable domain in full, completed from reference TRBV29-1 and TRBJ1-1, reads SAVISQKPSRDICQRGTSLTIQCQVDSQVTMMFWYRQQPGQSLTLIATANQGSEATYESGFVIDKFPISRPNLTFSTLTVSNMSPEDSSIYLCSVSASLNTEAFFGQGTRLTVV.

The chain links TRBV2 to TRBJ1-2; tentative D call: TRBD1 (5 bases). Germline V gene data show CDR1 as SNHLY and CDR2 as FYNNEI. The V and J ends lost 2 bases and 9 bases respectively, with 13 bases between them. The CDR3 totals 13 residues. The CDR3 coding sequence is TGTGCCAGCAGTGAATCGGGGGGAATTCGCTACACCTTC. This translates into CASSESGGIRYTF.